These T cell receptor beta chains were read from a single sample in a study of naive and memory T cell subsets. TCRdb called the UMI-ligation and nested PCR reads again in MiXCR, with one record for every CDR3 protein. The table records about 20,000 distinct CDR3 sequences, 8% to 10% of them present only once. This sample comprised skin, obtained from a tuberculin skin test site. These receptors all come from an adult in good health. Both conserved end residues are part of each CDR3. D genes are given only for firm matches. The listing skips clone size in some rows; elsewhere it reads once, few, many or a size class.

v_gene	j_gene	abundance	d_gene	CDR3aa	CDR3nt
TRBV5-4	TRBJ2-6	-	-	CASRTGTSLISGANVLTF	TGTGCCAGCCGAACCGGGACAAGCCTTATCTCTGGGGCCAACGTCCTGACTTTC
TRBV4-3	TRBJ1-2	-	-	CASSQDQIPRAGYTF	TGCGCCAGCAGCCAAGATCAAATCCCACGGGCCGGCTACACCTTC
TRBV6-6	TRBJ1-2	many	-	CASIPGQYLGGYTF	TGTGCCAGCATCCCGGGACAATATCTTGGTGGCTACACCTTC
TRBV27	TRBJ2-7	many	-	CASSLGTVLGGHSYEQYF	TGTGCCAGCAGTTTAGGTACAGTGCTGGGGGGCCACTCCTACGAGCAGTACTTC
TRBV28	TRBJ1-1	medium-sized	-	CASSSFRGNTEAFF	TGTGCCAGCAGTTCTTTTAGGGGGAACACTGAAGCTTTCTTT
TRBV7-8	TRBJ2-1	-	-	CASSSGSTGSNEQFF	TGTGCCAGCAGCTCCGGATCTACAGGTAGCAATGAGCAGTTCTTC
TRBV4-1	TRBJ1-5	many	-	CASSQADRNNQPQHF	TGCGCCAGCAGCCAGGCAGACAGGAACAATCAGCCCCAGCATTTT
TRBV20-1	TRBJ2-2	many	-	CSARKALDFTGELFF	TGCAGTGCTAGAAAGGCGCTGGATTTCACCGGGGAGCTGTTTTTT
TRBV12-3/TRBV12-4	TRBJ2-1	large	TRBD2	CASSSPGTSGSTMFF	TGTGCCAGCAGTTCCCCCGGGACTAGCGGGAGCACAATGTTCTTC
TRBV5-1	TRBJ2-5	few	-	CASSLEPETQYF	TGCGCCAGCAGCTTGGAGCCAGAGACCCAGTACTTC
TRBV7-9	TRBJ1-1	-	-	CASSFLGPNTEAFF	TGTGCCAGCAGCTTCCTGGGGCCGAACACTGAAGCTTTCTTT
TRBV7-2	TRBJ1-1	many	-	CASRGGRRNTEAFF	TGTGCCAGCAGAGGCGGGCGGCGGAACACTGAAGCTTTCTTT
TRBV19	TRBJ2-7	-	-	CASSDTVTGNEQYF	TGTGCCAGTAGCGACACGGTAACCGGAAACGAGCAGTACTTC
TRBV20-1	TRBJ2-1	many	TRBD2	CSARSPAGGSYNEQFF	TGCAGTGCTAGATCGCCCGCGGGAGGGTCCTACAATGAGCAGTTCTTC
TRBV12-3/TRBV12-4	TRBJ1-5	many	-	CASSQNPPGYDQPQHF	TGTGCCAGCAGCCAGAATCCCCCAGGCTATGATCAGCCCCAGCATTTT
TRBV27	TRBJ2-7	many	TRBD1	CASSFGTGNSHEQYF	TGTGCCAGCAGTTTCGGGACAGGGAATTCCCACGAGCAGTACTTC
TRBV18	TRBJ1-1	many	-	CASQRQENTEAFF	TGTGCCAGCCAACGACAGGAGAACACTGAAGCTTTCTTT
TRBV13	TRBJ2-7	many	-	CASSQDRRPWSYEQYF	TGTGCCAGCAGCCAGGACCGGAGGCCTTGGTCCTACGAGCAGTACTTC
TRBV6-6	TRBJ2-7	-	-	CASSYWHLNEQYF	TGTGCCAGCAGTTATTGGCACCTAAACGAGCAGTACTTC
TRBV7-9	TRBJ1-6	few	-	CAARGDNNNSPLHF	TGTGCCGCTCGGGGGGACAATAATAATTCACCCCTCCACTTT
TRBV7-2	TRBJ1-1	-	-	CASSLGRRAEAFF	TGTGCCAGCAGCTTGGGACGTAGGGCTGAAGCTTTCTTT
TRBV2	TRBJ2-7	many	-	CASSEIFGGEQYF	TGTGCCAGCAGTGAAATATTCGGGGGCGAGCAGTACTTC
TRBV20-1	TRBJ2-3	many	-	CSATNPYPLDTQYF	TGCAGTGCTACAAACCCCTACCCCCTAGATACGCAGTATTTT
TRBV6-2/TRBV6-3	TRBJ1-1	many	-	CASRNGGGSTEAFF	TGTGCCAGCAGGAACGGCGGAGGGAGCACTGAAGCTTTCTTT
TRBV10-2	TRBJ2-1	-	-	CASRSVSVSEQFF	TGCGCCAGCAGATCAGTTAGCGTGTCAGAGCAGTTCTTC
TRBV7-8	TRBJ1-5	many	TRBD1	CASSFGTGRAQPQHF	TGTGCCAGCAGCTTCGGGACAGGGCGGGCTCAGCCCCAGCATTTT
TRBV9	TRBJ2-1	many	-	CASSTGDSSYNEQFF	TGTGCCAGCAGCACCGGGGATAGCTCCTACAATGAGCAGTTCTTC
TRBV20-1	TRBJ1-2	few	-	CSARDRFVGGGYTF	TGCAGTGCTAGAGATCGGTTTGTGGGTGGGGGCTACACCTTC
TRBV7-2	TRBJ2-1	-	TRBD1	CASSPGQGHNEQFF	TGTGCCAGCAGCCCCGGACAGGGTCACAATGAGCAGTTCTTC
TRBV7-9	TRBJ1-2	many	-	CASSFGSNYGYTF	TGTGCCAGCAGCTTTGGGTCGAACTATGGCTACACCTTC
TRBV7-9	TRBJ2-3	-	-	CASSLLGGPTDTQYF	TGTGCCAGCAGCTTGTTGGGGGGGCCCACAGATACGCAGTATTTT
TRBV3-1	TRBJ2-1	medium-sized	-	CASSPLAGIPGSYNEQFF	TGTGCCAGCAGCCCCTTGGCGGGGATACCGGGCTCCTACAATGAGCAGTTCTTC
TRBV27	TRBJ2-1	many	-	CASSLIPRGNEQFF	TGTGCCAGCAGCCTAATCCCCAGGGGCAATGAGCAGTTCTTC
TRBV11-3	TRBJ2-2	-	-	CASSPRDTGELFF	TGTGCCAGCAGCCCCCGCGATACCGGGGAGCTGTTTTTT
TRBV20-1	TRBJ1-6	-	-	CSVVGQNSPLHF	TGCAGTGTGGTTGGGCAGAATTCACCCCTCCACTTT
TRBV7-9	TRBJ1-6	many	TRBD1	CASRSTHRDRDVNSPLHF	TGTGCCAGCAGATCTACTCACCGGGACAGGGATGTTAATTCACCCCTCCACTTT
TRBV7-2	TRBJ1-6	-	-	CASSLVGFGGLGQQNNSPLHF	TGTGCCAGCAGCTTAGTCGGGTTTGGTGGGTTAGGTCAGCAGAATAATTCACCCCTCCACTTT